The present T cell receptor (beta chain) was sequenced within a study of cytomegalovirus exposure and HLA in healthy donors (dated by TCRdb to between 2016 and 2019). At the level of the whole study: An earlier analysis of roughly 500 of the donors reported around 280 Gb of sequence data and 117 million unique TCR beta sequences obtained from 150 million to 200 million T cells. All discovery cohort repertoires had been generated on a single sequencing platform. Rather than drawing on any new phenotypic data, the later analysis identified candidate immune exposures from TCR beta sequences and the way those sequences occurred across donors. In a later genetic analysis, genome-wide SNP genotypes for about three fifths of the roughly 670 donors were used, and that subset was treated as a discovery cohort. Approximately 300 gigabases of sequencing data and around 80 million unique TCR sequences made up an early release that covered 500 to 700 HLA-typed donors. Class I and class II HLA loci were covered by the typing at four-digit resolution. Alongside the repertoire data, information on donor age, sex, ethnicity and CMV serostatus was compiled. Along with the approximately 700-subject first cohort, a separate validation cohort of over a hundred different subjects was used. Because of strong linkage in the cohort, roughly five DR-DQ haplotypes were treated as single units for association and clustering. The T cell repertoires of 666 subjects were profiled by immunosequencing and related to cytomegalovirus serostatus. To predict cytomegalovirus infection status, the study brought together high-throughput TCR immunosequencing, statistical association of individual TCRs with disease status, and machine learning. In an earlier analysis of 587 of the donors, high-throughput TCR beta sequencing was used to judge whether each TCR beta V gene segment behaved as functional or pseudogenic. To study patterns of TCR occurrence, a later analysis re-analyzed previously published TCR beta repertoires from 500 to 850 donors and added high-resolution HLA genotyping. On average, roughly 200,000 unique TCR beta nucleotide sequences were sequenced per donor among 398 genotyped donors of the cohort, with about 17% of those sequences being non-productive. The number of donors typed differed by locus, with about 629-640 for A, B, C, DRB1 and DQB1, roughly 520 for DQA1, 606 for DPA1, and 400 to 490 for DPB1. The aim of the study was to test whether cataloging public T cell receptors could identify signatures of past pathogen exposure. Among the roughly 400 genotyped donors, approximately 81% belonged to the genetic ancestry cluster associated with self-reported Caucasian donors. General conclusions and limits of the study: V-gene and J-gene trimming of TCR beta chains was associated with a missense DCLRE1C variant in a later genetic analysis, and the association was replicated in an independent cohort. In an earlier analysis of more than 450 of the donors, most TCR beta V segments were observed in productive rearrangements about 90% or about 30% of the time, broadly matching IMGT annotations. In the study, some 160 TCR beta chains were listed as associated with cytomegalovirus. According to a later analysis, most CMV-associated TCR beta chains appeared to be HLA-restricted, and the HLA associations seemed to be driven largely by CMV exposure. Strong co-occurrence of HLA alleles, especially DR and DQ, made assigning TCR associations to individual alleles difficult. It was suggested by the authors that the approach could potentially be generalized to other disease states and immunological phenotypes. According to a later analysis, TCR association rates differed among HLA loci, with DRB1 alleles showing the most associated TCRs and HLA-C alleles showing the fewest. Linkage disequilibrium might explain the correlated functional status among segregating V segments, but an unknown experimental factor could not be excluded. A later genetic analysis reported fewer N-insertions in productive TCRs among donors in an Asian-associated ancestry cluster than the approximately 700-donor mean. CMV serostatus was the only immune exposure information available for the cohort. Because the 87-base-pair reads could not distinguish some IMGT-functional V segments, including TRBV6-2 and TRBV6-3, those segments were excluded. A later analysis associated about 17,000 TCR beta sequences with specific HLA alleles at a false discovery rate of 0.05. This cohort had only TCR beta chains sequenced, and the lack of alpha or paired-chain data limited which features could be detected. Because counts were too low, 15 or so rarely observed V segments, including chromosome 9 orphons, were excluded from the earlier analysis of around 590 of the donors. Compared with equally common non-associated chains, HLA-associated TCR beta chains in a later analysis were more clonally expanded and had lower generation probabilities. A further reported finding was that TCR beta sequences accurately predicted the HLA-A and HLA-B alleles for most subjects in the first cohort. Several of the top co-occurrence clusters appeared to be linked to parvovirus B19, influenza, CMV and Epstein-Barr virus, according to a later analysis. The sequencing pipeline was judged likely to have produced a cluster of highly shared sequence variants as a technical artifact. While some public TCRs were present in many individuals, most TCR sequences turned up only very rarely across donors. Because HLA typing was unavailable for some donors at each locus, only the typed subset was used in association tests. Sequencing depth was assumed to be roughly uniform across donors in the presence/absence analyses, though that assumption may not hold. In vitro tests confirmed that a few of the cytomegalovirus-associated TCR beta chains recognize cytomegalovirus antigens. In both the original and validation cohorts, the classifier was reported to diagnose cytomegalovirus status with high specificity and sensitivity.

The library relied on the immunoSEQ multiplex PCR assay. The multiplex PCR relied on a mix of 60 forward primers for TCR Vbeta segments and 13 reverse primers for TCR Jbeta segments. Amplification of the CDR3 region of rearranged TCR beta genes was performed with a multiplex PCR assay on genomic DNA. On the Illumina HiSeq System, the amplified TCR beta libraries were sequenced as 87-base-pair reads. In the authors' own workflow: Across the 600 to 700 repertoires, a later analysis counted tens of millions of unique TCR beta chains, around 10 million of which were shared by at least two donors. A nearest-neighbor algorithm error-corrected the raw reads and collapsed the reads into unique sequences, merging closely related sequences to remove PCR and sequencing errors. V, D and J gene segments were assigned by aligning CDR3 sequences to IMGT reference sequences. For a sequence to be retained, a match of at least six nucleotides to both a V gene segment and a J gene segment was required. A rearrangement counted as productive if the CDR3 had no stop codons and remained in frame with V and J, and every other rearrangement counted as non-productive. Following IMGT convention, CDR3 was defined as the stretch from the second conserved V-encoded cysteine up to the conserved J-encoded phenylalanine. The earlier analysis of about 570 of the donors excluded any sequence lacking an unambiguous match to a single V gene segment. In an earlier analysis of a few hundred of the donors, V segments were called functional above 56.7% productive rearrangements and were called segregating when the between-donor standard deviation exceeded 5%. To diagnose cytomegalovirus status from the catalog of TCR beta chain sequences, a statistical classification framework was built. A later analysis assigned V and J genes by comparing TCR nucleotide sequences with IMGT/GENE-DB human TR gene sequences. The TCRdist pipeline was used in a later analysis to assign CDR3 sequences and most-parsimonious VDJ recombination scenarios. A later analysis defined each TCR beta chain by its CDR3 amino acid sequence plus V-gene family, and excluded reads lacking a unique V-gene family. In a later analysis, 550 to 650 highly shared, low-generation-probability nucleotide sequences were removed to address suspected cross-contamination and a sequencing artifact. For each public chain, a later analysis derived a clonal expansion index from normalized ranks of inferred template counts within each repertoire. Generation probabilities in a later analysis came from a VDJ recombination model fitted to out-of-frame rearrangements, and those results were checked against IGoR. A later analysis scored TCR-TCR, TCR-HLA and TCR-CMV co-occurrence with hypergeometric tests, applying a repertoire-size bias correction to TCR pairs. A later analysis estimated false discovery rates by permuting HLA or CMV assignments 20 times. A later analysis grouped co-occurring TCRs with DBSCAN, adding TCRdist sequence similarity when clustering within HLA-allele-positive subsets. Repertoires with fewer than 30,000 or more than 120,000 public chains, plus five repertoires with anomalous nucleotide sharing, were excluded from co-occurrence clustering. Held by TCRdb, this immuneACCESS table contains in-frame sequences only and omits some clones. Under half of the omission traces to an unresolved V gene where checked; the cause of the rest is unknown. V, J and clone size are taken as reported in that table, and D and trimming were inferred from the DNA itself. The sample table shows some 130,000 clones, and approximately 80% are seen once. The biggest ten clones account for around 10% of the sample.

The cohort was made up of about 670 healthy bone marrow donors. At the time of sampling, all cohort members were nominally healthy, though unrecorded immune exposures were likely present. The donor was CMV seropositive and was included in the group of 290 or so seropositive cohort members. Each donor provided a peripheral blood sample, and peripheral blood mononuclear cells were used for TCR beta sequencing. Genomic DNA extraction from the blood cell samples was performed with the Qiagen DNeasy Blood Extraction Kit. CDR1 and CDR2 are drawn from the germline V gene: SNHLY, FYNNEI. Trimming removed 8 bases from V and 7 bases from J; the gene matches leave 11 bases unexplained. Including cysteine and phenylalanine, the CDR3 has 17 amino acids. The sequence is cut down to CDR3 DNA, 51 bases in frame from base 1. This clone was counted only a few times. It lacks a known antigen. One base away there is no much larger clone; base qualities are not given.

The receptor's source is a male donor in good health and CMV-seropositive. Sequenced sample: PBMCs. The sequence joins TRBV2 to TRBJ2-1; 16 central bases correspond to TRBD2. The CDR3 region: CASSEGTSGRAGNEQFF. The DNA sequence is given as TGTGCCAGCTCAGAAGGGACTAGCGGGAGGGCCGGAAATGAGCAGTTCTTC.